The 18 T cell receptor beta chains presented below share a single source sample, sequenced in a study of blood T cell repertoires in COVID-19 (dated by TCRdb to the early 2020s). Libraries were prepared through the immunoSEQ multiplex PCR assay. TCRdb took over this immuneACCESS table, retaining in-frame rearrangements with V and J assigned. Such tables are incomplete; in checked studies, under half of the missing clones stem from an unresolved V gene, and the remainder is unexplained. Here the sample has roughly 250,000 clones; approximately 91% occur a single time. Together, the top ten hold approximately 2.5% of the sample. Sequencing was done on a sample of PBMCs or T cells enriched from blood (not recorded which). These receptors were obtained from a woman aged 40 to 49 with acute COVID-19.

The chain joins TRBV4-1 to TRBJ2-7; possible D gene TRBD2, 5 bases. The V gene lost 1 base and the J gene lost 4 bases, with 14 bases spanning the gap. The germline CDR1 and CDR2 sequences are MGHRA and YSYEKL. This CDR3 is 15 amino acids long. CDR3 bases: TGCGCCAGCAGCCAAGTGCGATCCCGGGAATACGAGCAGTACTTC. It yields the protein CASSQVRSREYEQYF.

The chain employs TRBV7-2 and TRBJ2-4; 7 bases match TRBD2. With 1 base clipped from V and 1 base from J, the junction kept 10 bases outside the gene matches. The germline gives CDR1 SGHTA, CDR2 FQGNSA. The CDR3 is made up of 18 amino acids. The chain's CDR3 is CASSLGGGVISAKNIQYF. DNA for the CDR3: TGTGCCAGCAGCTTAGGGGGAGGGGTAATCTCCGCCAAAAACATTCAGTACTTC.

In this sample, this clone turned up a few times. The CDR3 region has the DNA TGTGCCAGTAGGGCCGGGACAGGACCCTACGAGCAGTACTTC. This gives the protein CASRAGTGPYEQYF. The rearrangement uses TRBV19 and TRBJ2-7, with 8 bases matching TRBD1. The CDR3 sequence is 14 residues long. The V gene's germline CDR1 is LNHDA and CDR2 SQIVND (reference sequence). The ends lost 6 bases at V and 2 bases at J; junction bases unmatched: 6.

In its sample, this clone was seen once. The DNA for the CDR3 is TGTGCCAGCAGCTTTGGGCAATTTCGAGAAAAACTGTTTTTT. It translates to CASSFGQFREKLFF. This rearrangement joins TRBV7-9 to TRBJ1-4; D is undetermined. The germline V and J ends were trimmed by 3 bases and 8 bases, with 13 bases remaining between them. The CDR3 loop spans 14 amino acids. The germline V gene encodes CDR1 SEHNR and CDR2 FQNEAQ (reference sequence).

This rearrangement joins TRBV12-3 or TRBV12-4 to TRBJ1-1; TRBD1 agrees at 7 bases. Trimming removed 10 bases from V and 0 bases from J; junction bases left unmatched: 5. The CDR3 is 13 residues long. The CDR3 coding sequence is TGTGCCACCACGACAGGGCTGAACACTGAAGCTTTCTTT. This codes for CATTTGLNTEAFF.

The chain combines TRBV11-2 with TRBJ2-1, with TRBD1 matching 11 bases. Germline lookup yields CDR1 SGHAT and CDR2 FQNNGV. This CDR3 contains 15 residues. Trimming at V came to 3 bases and at J to 9 bases, leaving 7 bases not matched to a gene. The CDR3 protein is CASSLGTGGFSEQFF. In nucleotides, the CDR3 is TGTGCCAGCAGCTTGGGGACAGGGGGTTTTAGTGAGCAGTTCTTC.

The rearrangement joins TRBV28 to TRBJ1-5; D is undetermined. In germline, CDR1 is MDHEN, CDR2 SYDVKM. The CDR3 spans 12 residues. Trimming took 8 bases from V and 6 from J, leaving 11 bases between them. The CDR3 nucleotides are TGTGCCAGCGCGGAGGTGAGTCAGCCCCAGCATTTT. It yields the protein CASAEVSQPQHF.

The chain combines TRBV11-3 with TRBJ2-1, with a tentative D call TRBD2 (6 bases). Trimming removed 1 base from V and 0 bases from J, with 19 bases in between. This CDR3 is built from 19 residues. Germline values: CDR1 SGHNT, CDR2 YENEEA. The CDR3 DNA is TGTGCCAGCAGCTTAGGGTTGGCGGGGTCATCAACCTCCTACAATGAGCAGTTCTTC. It translates to CASSLGLAGSSTSYNEQFF.

The genes are TRBV9 and TRBJ2-1, with D maybe TRBD2 (5 bases). There are 16 residues in the CDR3. Germline CDR1 and CDR2: SGDLS and YYNGEE. Trimming took 0 bases from V and 6 from J, leaving 16 bases between them. The CDR3 nucleotides are TGTGCCAGCAGCGTAGGGGTCGGAGGAGCGGCCAATGAGCAGTTCTTC. Protein product: CASSVGVGGAANEQFF.

This chain uses TRBV7-9 with TRBJ1-1, with D unclear. V was pared by 1 base and J by 10 bases, with 10 bases between. Per germline, CDR1 SEHNR and CDR2 FQNEAQ (reference sequence). The CDR3 consists of 12 residues. CDR3 bases: TGTGCCAGCAGCTTAGGTACGGGGAGAGCTTTCTTT. This sequence encodes CASSLGTGRAFF.

J is TRBJ1-4 and V is TRBV7-9; the match to TRBD1 covers 7 bases. J was trimmed by 4 bases and V by 5 bases; bases with no gene match: 7. The CDR3 covers 15 residues. Germline loops: CDR1 SEHNR, CDR2 FQNEAQ (reference sequence). The CDR3 bases are TGTGCCAGCAGCATCTGGGGACAGAATAATGAAAAACTGTTTTTT. Its translation is CASSIWGQNNEKLFF.

V usage is TRBV10-1 and J usage is TRBJ1-2; tentatively, D is TRBD1 (5 bases). CDR1 and CDR2 from the germline V gene are WNHNN and SYGVQD (reference sequence). Trimming pared 6 bases from V and 4 bases from J, leaving 9 bases between. The CDR3 consists of 12 residues. The CDR3, as DNA: TGCGCCAGCAGGGGGGGTCCCTATGGCTACACCTTC. Encoded protein: CASRGGPYGYTF.

V is TRBV5-1 and J is TRBJ2-7; 8 bases are a match to TRBD2. This CDR3 region has 15 residues. Germline V gives CDR1 SGHRS, CDR2 YFSETQ. After removal of 0 bases from V and 6 bases from J, the junction contained 8 bases not matched to a gene. Here the CDR3 reads CASSLESGGAGEQYF. The CDR3 nucleotides are TGCGCCAGCAGCTTGGAAAGCGGGGGTGCAGGCGAGCAGTACTTC.

The rearrangement uses TRBV2 and TRBJ1-1; D is possibly TRBD1 (5 bases). The CDR3 loop spans 14 amino acids. The germline CDR1 and CDR2 sequences are SNHLY and FYNNEI. The V end was cut by 4 bases, the J end by 1 base, with 10 bases between. The CDR3 region is CASSGAGQNTEAFF. In nucleotides, the CDR3 is TGTGCCAGCAGTGGGGCAGGACAGAACACTGAAGCTTTCTTT. The full variable domain, with the rest looked up from reference TRBV2 and TRBJ1-1, is EPEVTQTPSHQVTQMGQEVILRCVPISNHLYFYWYRQILGQKVEFLVSFYNNEISEKSEIFDDQFSVERPDGSNFTLKIRSTKLEDSAMYFCASSGAGQNTEAFFGQGTRLTVV.

CDR3: CASSQAGTSTNRPYEQYF. The CDR3 bases are TGTGCCAGCTCACAGGCCGGGACTAGCACCAATCGCCCCTACGAGCAGTACTTC. The V gene is TRBV18, the J gene TRBJ2-7, with 9 bases that match TRBD2. The V gene's germline CDR1 is KGHSH and CDR2 LQKENI. V lost 4 bases and J lost 2; bases outside the gene matches: 15. The CDR3 extends over 18 amino acids.

The chain uses TRBV7-3 and TRBJ2-1, with 7 bases aligning to TRBD2. Germline lookup yields CDR1 SGHTA and CDR2 FQGTGA. The CDR3 totals 15 residues. Trimming took 6 bases from V and 7 from J; bases not matched to a gene: 12. The CDR3 sequence is CASRLNSGNWNEQFF. CDR3 nucleotides: TGTGCCAGCAGACTGAACAGCGGGAATTGGAATGAGCAGTTCTTC.

This chain connects TRBV7-8 to TRBJ1-5; 7 bases match TRBD1. From germline, CDR1 is SGHVS and CDR2 FQNEAQ. This CDR3 is built from 14 residues. The junction had 4 bases not matched to a gene; V was cut back by 6 bases and J by 2 bases. The CDR3 nucleotides read TGTGCCAGCAGTGACAGGGCGGGCAATCAGCCCCAGCATTTT. This translates into CASSDRAGNQPQHF.

The chain has TRBV5-6 and TRBJ2-7, with 8 bases aligning to TRBD2. Germline assignment: CDR1 SGHDT and CDR2 YYEEEE. This CDR3 is 13 amino acids long. V lost 5 bases, J lost 2 bases, and 3 bases stayed unmatched. The CDR3 protein is CASRISGTYEQYF. Here the CDR3 DNA reads TGTGCCAGCAGGATTAGCGGGACCTACGAGCAGTACTTC.